This TCR beta chain derives from a study of T cells expressing NK-cell markers. On the study more broadly: CD3+CD56+NKG2C+, CD3+CD56+NKG2C- and CD3+CD56-NKG2C+ T cells, once sorted, supplied the TCR beta repertoires. Within the sequenced cohort of eight donors, seven exhibited HCMV seropositivity and one was seronegative.

Study outcomes and limitations: Expanded clones of NKG2C+ T cells had an unclear HCMV specificity.

TCR beta libraries carry UMIs added by 5'RACE template switching. Reprocessing the 5' RACE reads, TCRdb reports a single entry for every CDR3 protein and omits DNA. The sample table sets out some 150,000 distinct CDR3 sequences. To note about this clonotype: Antigen specificity is unknown.

The CDR3 totals 14 residues. The germline V gene has CDR1 ENHRY and CDR2 SYGVKD. Sequencing was done on a sample of blood T cells: a sorted CD56 or NKG2C T cell subset, CD4+ or CD8+ T cells, or bulk PBMC T cells (not recorded which). The receptor comes from a man between 18 and 29 years old in good health. The chain carries TRBV10-3 and TRBJ2-7; lacking DNA, the TRBD1 call made by TCRdb goes unchecked. The CDR3 sequence is CAITDQYRGGEQYF.